The next 8 T cell receptor beta chains were all read from a single sample in a study of PD-1 blockade in classical Hodgkin lymphoma. This table comes from immunoSEQ multiplex PCR, and its TCRdb copy is limited to in-frame clones, with some not included. The data contain tens of thousands of clones, about 89% of them singletons. Each and every patient relapsed after autologous stem cell transplantation, and patients got differing brentuximab vedotin exposure. The specimen was peripheral blood mononuclear cells (PBMCs), collected at baseline. Receptors were obtained from a human donor with classical Hodgkin lymphoma.

This rearrangement joins TRBV14 to TRBJ2-1; D possibly corresponds to TRBD2 (6 bases). Germline CDR1 is SGHDN and CDR2 is FVKESK. V shed 1 base and J shed 4 bases, with 11 bases lying between them. The CDR3 is 15 amino acids. CDR3 loop: CASSQARGYYNEQFF. Here the CDR3 DNA reads TGTGCCAGCAGCCAAGCCCGGGGGTATTACAATGAGCAGTTCTTC.

The chain is built from TRBV4-1 and TRBJ1-2; D remains ambiguous. Trimming removed 1 base at V and 5 bases at J, with 20 bases between. This CDR3 comprises 17 residues. Germline CDR1 MGHRA, CDR2 YSYEKL. In DNA, the CDR3 is TGCGCCAGCAGCCAAGTGCCCTACTCGGGTAGGCAGTATGGCTACACCTTC. This gives the protein CASSQVPYSGRQYGYTF.

The chain combines TRBV7-9 with TRBJ2-5, with D unresolved. Trimming took off 5 bases at V and 4 bases at J, with 11 bases between the two ends. This CDR3 has 13 amino acids. Germline V gives CDR1 SEHNR, CDR2 FQNEAQ (reference sequence). CDR3 sequence reads: CASSHPMGETQYF. CDR3 DNA sequence: TGTGCCAGCAGCCACCCCATGGGAGAGACCCAGTACTTC.

The sample holds one count of this clone. The gene calls are TRBV28 and TRBJ2-5, with TRBD1 identical over 8 bases. CDR3 length equals 15 residues. The germline CDR1 and CDR2 sequences are MDHEN and SYDVKM. J gave up 4 bases and V 2 bases, and 6 bases lay outside the gene matches. The CDR3: CASSLGGTGRETQYF. For the CDR3, the DNA is TGTGCCAGCAGTTTAGGGGGGACAGGACGAGAGACCCAGTACTTC.

The rearrangement links TRBV27 to TRBJ2-7, with 8 bases lining up with TRBD1. The CDR3 loop spans 15 amino acids. Per the germline V gene, CDR1 is MNHEY and CDR2 is SMNVEV (reference sequence). The ends lost 5 bases at V and 1 base at J; junction bases unmatched: 7. The CDR3: CASSLDRVGSYEQYF. DNA for the CDR3: TGTGCCAGCAGTCTGGACAGGGTTGGTTCCTACGAGCAGTACTTC.

This chain connects TRBV2 to TRBJ2-1, with D possibly matching TRBD2 (6 bases). This CDR3 contains 15 residues. The V and J ends lost 3 bases and 3 bases respectively, with 12 bases between them. Per germline, CDR1 SNHLY and CDR2 FYNNEI. Here the CDR3 DNA reads TGTGCCAGCAGTGAGGCCGGGACTTTCTACAATGAGCAGTTCTTC. It encodes CASSEAGTFYNEQFF.

The V gene is TRBV4-3, the J gene TRBJ2-3; 9 bases agree with TRBD2. Trimming at V came to 1 base and at J to 2 bases, leaving 4 bases not matched to a gene. The germline V gene encodes CDR1 LGHNA and CDR2 YSLEER. The CDR3 is 16 amino acids. The CDR3 loop is CASSQVLAGTTDTQYF. In nucleotides, the CDR3 is TGCGCCAGCAGCCAAGTCCTAGCGGGGACCACAGATACGCAGTATTTT.

The chain uses TRBV5-4 and TRBJ1-2; D is unresolved. The CDR3 covers 14 residues. Between the trimmed V and J ends, which lost 4 bases and 2 bases, there was a span of 12 bases. Per germline, CDR1 SGHNT and CDR2 YYREEE (reference sequence). The CDR3 protein is CASSPLSDNYGYTF. The DNA of the CDR3 is TGTGCCAGCAGCCCCCTATCGGACAACTATGGCTACACCTTC.